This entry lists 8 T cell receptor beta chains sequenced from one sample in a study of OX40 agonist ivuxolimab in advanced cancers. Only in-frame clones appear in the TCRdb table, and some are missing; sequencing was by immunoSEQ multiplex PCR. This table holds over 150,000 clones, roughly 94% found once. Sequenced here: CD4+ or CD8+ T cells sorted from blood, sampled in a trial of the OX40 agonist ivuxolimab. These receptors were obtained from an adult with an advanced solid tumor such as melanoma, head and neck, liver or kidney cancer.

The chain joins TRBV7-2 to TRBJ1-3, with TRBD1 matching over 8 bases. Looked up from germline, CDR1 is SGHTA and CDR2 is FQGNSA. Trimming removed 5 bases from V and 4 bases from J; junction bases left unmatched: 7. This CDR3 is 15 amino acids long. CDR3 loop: CASSAQGAGGNTIYF. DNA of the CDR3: TGTGCCAGCAGCGCCCAGGGGGCAGGGGGAAACACCATATATTTT.

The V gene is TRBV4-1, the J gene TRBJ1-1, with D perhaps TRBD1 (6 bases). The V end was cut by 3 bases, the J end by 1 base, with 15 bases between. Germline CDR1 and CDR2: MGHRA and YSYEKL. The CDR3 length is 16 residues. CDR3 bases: TGCGCCAGCAGCCACATACCGGGGGCAGCGAACACTGAAGCTTTCTTT. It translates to CASSHIPGAANTEAFF.

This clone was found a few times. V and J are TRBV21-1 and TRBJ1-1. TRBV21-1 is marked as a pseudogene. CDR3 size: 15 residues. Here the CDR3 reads CASSKPGPCCTEAFF. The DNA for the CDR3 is TGTGCCAGCAGCAAACCCGGACCGTGTTGCACTGAAGCTTTCTTT.

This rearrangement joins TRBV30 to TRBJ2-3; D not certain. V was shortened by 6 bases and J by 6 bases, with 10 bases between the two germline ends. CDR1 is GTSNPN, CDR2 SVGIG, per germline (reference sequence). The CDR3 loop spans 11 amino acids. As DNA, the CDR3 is TGTGCCTGCGCAATGGCCGATACGCAGTATTTT. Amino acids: CACAMADTQYF.

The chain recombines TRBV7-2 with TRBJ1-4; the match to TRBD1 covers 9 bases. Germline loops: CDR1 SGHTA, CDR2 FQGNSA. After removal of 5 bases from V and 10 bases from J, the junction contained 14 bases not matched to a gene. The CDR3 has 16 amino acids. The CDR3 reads CASSPRMDRGSGKLFF. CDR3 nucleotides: TGTGCCAGCAGCCCGAGAATGGACAGGGGTAGCGGAAAACTGTTTTTT.

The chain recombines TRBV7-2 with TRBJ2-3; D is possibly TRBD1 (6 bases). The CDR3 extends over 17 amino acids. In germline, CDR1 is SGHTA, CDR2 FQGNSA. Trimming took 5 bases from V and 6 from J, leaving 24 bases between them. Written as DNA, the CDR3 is TGTGCCAGCAGCCCGCGCCGAACCGCCTCAGGGGCGGATACGCAGTATTTT. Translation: CASSPRRTASGADTQYF.

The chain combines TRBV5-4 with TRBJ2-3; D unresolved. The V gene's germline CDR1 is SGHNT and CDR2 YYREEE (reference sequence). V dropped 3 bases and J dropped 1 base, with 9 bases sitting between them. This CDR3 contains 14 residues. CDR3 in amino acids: CASSSSPRTDTQYF. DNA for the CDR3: TGTGCCAGCAGCTCAAGTCCCCGCACAGATACGCAGTATTTT.

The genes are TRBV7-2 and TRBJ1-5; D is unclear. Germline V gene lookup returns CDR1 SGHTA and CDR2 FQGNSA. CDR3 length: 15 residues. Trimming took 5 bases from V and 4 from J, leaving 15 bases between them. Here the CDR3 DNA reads TGTGCCAGCAGCCCTGTCTGGGTAGGAAATCAGCCCCAGCATTTT. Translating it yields CASSPVWVGNQPQHF.